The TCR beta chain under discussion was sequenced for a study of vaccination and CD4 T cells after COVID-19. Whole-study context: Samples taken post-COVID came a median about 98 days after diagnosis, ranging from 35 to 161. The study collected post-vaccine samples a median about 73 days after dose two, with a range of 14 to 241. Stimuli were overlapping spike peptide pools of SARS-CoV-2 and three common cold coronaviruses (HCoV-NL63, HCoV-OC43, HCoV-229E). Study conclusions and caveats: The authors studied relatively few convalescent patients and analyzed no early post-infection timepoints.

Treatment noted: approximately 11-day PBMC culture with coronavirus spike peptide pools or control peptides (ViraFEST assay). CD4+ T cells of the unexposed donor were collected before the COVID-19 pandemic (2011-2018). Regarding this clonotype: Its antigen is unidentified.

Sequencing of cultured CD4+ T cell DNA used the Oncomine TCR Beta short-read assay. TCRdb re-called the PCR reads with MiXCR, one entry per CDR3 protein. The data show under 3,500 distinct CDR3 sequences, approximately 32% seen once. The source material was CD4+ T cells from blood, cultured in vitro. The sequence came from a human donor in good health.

The CDR3 sequence is CAGAGTGANEQFF. Here the CDR3 DNA reads TGTGCCGGCGCCGGGACAGGGGCCAATGAGCAGTTCTTC. J is TRBJ2-1 and V is TRBV10-3; 10 positions agree with TRBD1. The V gene end was trimmed by 11 bases and the J gene end by 6 bases; junction bases not matched to a gene: 7. Germline V lookup: CDR1 ENHRY, CDR2 SYGVKD. The CDR3 contains 13 residues.